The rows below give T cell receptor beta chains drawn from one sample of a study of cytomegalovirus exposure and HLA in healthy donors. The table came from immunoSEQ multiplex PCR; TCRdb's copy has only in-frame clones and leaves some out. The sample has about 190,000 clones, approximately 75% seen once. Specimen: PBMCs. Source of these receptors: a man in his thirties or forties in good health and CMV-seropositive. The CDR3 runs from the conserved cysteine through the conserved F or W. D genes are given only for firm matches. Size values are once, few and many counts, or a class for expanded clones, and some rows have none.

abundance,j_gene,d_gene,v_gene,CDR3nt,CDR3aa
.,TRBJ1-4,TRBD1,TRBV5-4,TGTGCCAGCAGCTCTGGACAGGATGCAACTAATGAAAAACTGTTTTTT,CASSSGQDATNEKLFF
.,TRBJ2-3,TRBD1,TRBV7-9,TGTGCCAGCAGCAAGACAGGGGGAATTAGCACAGATACGCAGTATTTT,CASSKTGGISTDTQYF
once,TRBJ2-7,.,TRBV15,TGTGCCACGGGGGGTCAAAGCTCCTACGAGCAGTACTTC,CATGGQSSYEQYF
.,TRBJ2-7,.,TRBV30,TGTGCCTGGAGCGTCATACCAGGGGCAGGAGGCGAGCAGTACTTC,CAWSVIPGAGGEQYF
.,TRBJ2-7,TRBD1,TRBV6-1,TGTGCCAGCAGGGAAGCGACCGGGACAGGAAACGAGCAGTACTTC,CASREATGTGNEQYF
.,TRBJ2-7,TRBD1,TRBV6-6,TGTGCCAGCAGTCCCGGGACAGGGTCGAGGGAGCAGTACTTC,CASSPGTGSREQYF
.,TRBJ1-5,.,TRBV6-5,TGTGCCAGCAGTTACGTGGAGGGTCAGCCCCAGCATTTT,CASSYVEGQPQHF
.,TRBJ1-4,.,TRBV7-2,TGTGCCAGCAGCTTATATCATAGCCCTATTGAAAAACTGTTTTTT,CASSLYHSPIEKLFF
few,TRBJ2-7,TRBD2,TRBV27,TGTGCCAGCACCCTGATTAGCGGGGGCACCTACGAGCAGTACTTC,CASTLISGGTYEQYF
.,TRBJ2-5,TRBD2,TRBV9,TGTGCCAGCAGCGCCGGGACTAGCGGGGGCGAGACCCAGTACTTC,CASSAGTSGGETQYF
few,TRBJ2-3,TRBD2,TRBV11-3,TGTGCCAGCAGCCTGGGACTAGCGGGAGACTCAGATACGCAGTATTTT,CASSLGLAGDSDTQYF
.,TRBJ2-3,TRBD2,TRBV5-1,TGCGCCAGCAGCTTGGACTTGTCGCGGGGGGGCCACACAGATACGCAGTATTTT,CASSLDLSRGGHTDTQYF
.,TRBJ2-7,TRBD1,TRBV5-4,TGTGCCAGCAGCTGGAGGACAGGTAGGGACGAGCAGTACTTC,CASSWRTGRDEQYF
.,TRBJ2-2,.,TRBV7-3,TGTGCCAGCAGTCCTTACGGCGGGGAGCTGTTTTTT,CASSPYGGELFF
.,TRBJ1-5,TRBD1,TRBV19,TGTGCCAGTAAGGACAGGGGATCAAATAGCAATCAGCCCCAGCATTTT,CASKDRGSNSNQPQHF
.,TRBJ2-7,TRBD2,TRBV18,TGTGCCAGCTCACCAGGGACTAGTCAGTACGAGCAGTACTTC,CASSPGTSQYEQYF
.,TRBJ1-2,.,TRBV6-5,TGTGCCAGCAACCTTGACAGGACTAACTATGGCTACACCTTC,CASNLDRTNYGYTF
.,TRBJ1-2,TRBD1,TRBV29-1,TGCAGCGTGGGACAGGGTGCTAGCTATGGCTACACCTTC,CSVGQGASYGYTF
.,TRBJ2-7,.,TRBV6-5,TGTGCCAGCAGTTACTCCGCGGAGGCCTACGAGCAGTACTTC,CASSYSAEAYEQYF
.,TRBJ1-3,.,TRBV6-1,TGTGCCAGCAGTCAACAGTTGAGCTCTGGAAACACCATATATTTT,CASSQQLSSGNTIYF
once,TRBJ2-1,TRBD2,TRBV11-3,TGTGCCAGTTCCAACCGACTAGCGGGACACAATGAGCAGTTCTTC,CASSNRLAGHNEQFF
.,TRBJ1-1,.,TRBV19,TGTGCCAGTAATCCCCAACCCCTAAGGGGGAACACTGAAGCTTTCTTT,CASNPQPLRGNTEAFF
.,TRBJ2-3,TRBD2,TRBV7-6,TGTGCCAGCAGCTTAGAGCAGGGACTAGCGGGGTATCTTTCGTCGCAGTATTTT,CASSLEQGLAGYLSSQYF
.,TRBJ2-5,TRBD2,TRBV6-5,TGTGCCAGCAGGGGGATGGGGGGGGAGACCCAGTACTTC,CASRGMGGETQYF
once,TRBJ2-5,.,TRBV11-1,TGTGCCAGCAGCTTCGAATCTAGCGCCCAAGAGACCCAGTACTTC,CASSFESSAQETQYF
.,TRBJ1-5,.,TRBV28,TGTGCCAGCAGATTGTATAGCAATCAGCCCCAGCATTTT,CASRLYSNQPQHF
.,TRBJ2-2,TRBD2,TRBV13,TGTGCCAGCAGCTTCAGACTAGCGGGAGCCACCGGGGAGCTGTTTTTT,CASSFRLAGATGELFF
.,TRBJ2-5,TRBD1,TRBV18,TGTGCCAGCTCACCACCGGCGACAGGGGGCAGGGAGACCCAGTACTTC,CASSPPATGGRETQYF
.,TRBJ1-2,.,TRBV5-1,TGCGCCAGCAGCTTCTCGGGAGGCATGGAGGGCTACACCTTC,CASSFSGGMEGYTF
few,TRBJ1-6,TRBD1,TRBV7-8,TGTGCCAGCAGCCTCAGGGACAGGGGTTCACCCCTCCACTTT,CASSLRDRGSPLHF
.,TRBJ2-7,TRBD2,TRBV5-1,TGCGCCAGCAGCCTTTATAGCGGGAGGAGGTCCTACGAGCAGTACTTC,CASSLYSGRRSYEQYF
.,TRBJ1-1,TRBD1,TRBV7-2,TGTGCCAGCTCATCTCGCGAGACAGGGTTCTCGCGGCTCAACACTGAAGCTTTCTTT,CASSSRETGFSRLNTEAFF
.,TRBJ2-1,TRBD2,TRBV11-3,TGTGCCAGCAGCTTAGCGGGGGGAGGGGACTACAATGAGCAGTTCTTC,CASSLAGGGDYNEQFF
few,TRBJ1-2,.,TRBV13,TGTGCCAGCAGCTTAGACAGGAAGTTCCATCCGTATGGCTACACCTTC,CASSLDRKFHPYGYTF
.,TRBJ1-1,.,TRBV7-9,TGTGCCAGCAGGGAAGGGGTTGGCACTGAAGCTTTCTTT,CASREGVGTEAFF
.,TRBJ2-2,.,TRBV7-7,TGTGCTAGCAGTCCCGGGGCCGGGGAGCTGTTTTTT,CASSPGAGELFF
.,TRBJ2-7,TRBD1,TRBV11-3,TGTGCCAGCAGCAACCGGACAGGGACCTACGAGCAGTACTTC,CASSNRTGTYEQYF
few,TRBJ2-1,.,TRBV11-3,TGTGCCAGCAGCTTAGATCACGGGGTGGGAATTACAAATGAGCAGTTCTTC,CASSLDHGVGITNEQFF
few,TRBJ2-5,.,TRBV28,TGTGCCAGCAGACAGGGACGGGAGACCCAGTACTTC,CASRQGRETQYF
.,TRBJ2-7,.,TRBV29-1,TGCAGCGCTTGTTATGAGAACAGGGCGAGGGGGCAGTACTTC,CSACYENRARGQYF
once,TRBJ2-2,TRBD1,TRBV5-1,TGCGCCAGCAGCGGGGACAGGGGAAACACCGGGGAGCTGTTTTTT,CASSGDRGNTGELFF
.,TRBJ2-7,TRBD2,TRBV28,TGTGCCAGCAGTTCTCCAGGAGCGGGGGGCCACGAGCAGTACTTC,CASSSPGAGGHEQYF
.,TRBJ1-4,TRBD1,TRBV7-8,TGTGCCAGCAGGGACAGGGGACGTACCCATGAAAAACTGTTTTTT,CASRDRGRTHEKLFF
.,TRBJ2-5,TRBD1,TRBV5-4,TGTGCCAGCAGCCCGGGACAGAACCAAGAGACCCAGTACTTC,CASSPGQNQETQYF
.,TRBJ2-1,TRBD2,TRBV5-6,TGTGCCAGCAGCTTGTTCAGCGGGGGTTACAATGAGCAGTTCTTC,CASSLFSGGYNEQFF
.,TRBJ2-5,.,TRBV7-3,TGTGCCAGCAGCTTAGGCACCGCCCGCACCGGAGCGGTAGAGACCCAGTACTTC,CASSLGTARTGAVETQYF
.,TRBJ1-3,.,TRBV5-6,TGTGCCAGCAGTCCCGTAGGAGATGGAAACACCATATATTTT,CASSPVGDGNTIYF
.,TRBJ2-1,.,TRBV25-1,TGTGCCAGCAGTGACGGAGGGGGCAAGTATTACAATGAGCAGTTCTTC,CASSDGGGKYYNEQFF
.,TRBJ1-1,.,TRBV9,TGTGCCAGCAGCGTGGACAACACGAACACTGAAGCTTTCTTT,CASSVDNTNTEAFF
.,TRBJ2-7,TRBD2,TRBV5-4,TGTGCCAGCAGCTTCTCGGGGACTAGCGGGTACGAGCAGTACTTC,CASSFSGTSGYEQYF
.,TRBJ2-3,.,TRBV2,TGTGCCAGCACCCTGACTATGTTGGCGGAGTATTTT,CASTLTMLAEYF
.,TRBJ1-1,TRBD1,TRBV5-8,TGTGCCAGCATATGGCAGGGGGCGTCTTCTGAAGCTTTCTTT,CASIWQGASSEAFF
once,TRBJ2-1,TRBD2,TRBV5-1,TGCGCCAGCAGCTCCCTTCTAGCGGGGTTCTACAATGAGCAGTTCTTC,CASSSLLAGFYNEQFF
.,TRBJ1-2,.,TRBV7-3,TGTGCCAGCAGCCCCGAGGGGGGGAACTATGGCTACACCTTC,CASSPEGGNYGYTF